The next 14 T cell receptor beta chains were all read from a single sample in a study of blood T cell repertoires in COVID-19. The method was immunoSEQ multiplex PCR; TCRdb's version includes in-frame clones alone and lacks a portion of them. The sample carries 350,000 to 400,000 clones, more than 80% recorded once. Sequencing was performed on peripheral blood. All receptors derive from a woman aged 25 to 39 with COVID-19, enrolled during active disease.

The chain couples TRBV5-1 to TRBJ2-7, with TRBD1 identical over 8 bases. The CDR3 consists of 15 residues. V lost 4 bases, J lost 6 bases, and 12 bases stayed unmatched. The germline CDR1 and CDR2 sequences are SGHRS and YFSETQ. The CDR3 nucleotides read TGCGCCAGCAGCCGGACGGGACAGGACATGTCCGAGCAGTACTTC. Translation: CASSRTGQDMSEQYF.

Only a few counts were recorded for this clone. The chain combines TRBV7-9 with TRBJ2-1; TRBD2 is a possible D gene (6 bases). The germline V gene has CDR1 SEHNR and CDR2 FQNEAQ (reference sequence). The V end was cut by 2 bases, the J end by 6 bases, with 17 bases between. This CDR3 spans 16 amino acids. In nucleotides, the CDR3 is TGTGCCAGCAGCTTAATGGAGGGGACCGACGGCAATGAGCAGTTCTTC. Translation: CASSLMEGTDGNEQFF.

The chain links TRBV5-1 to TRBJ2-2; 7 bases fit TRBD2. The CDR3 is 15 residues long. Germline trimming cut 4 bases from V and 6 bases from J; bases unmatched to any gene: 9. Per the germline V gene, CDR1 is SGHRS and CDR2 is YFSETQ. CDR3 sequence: CASSPERGSAGELFF. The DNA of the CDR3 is TGCGCCAGCAGCCCGGAGCGGGGTTCGGCCGGGGAGCTGTTTTTT.

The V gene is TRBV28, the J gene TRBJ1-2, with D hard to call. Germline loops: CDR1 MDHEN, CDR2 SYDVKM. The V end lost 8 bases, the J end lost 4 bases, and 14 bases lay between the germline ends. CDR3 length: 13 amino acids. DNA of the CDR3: TGTGCCAGCTGTTGCGGTCCGGGCTATGGCTACACCTTC. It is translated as CASCCGPGYGYTF.

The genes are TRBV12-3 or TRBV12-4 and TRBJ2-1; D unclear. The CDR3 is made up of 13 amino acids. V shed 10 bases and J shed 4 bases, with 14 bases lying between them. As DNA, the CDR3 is TGTGCCACCCGCCGCGGCGGATACAATGAGCAGTTCTTC. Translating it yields CATRRGGYNEQFF.

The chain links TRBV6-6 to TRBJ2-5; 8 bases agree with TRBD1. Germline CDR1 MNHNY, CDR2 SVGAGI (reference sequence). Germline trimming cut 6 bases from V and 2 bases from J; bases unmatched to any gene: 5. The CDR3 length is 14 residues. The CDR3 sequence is CASSRQGQQETQYF. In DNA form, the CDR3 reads TGTGCCAGCAGCAGACAGGGGCAACAAGAGACCCAGTACTTC.

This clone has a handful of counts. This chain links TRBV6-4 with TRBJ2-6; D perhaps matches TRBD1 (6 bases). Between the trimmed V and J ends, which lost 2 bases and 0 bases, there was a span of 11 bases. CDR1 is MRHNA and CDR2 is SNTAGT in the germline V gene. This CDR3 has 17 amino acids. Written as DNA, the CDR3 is TGTGCCAGCAGTGACCAGGACAGTAACTCTGGGGCCAACGTCCTGACTTTC. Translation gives CASSDQDSNSGANVLTF.

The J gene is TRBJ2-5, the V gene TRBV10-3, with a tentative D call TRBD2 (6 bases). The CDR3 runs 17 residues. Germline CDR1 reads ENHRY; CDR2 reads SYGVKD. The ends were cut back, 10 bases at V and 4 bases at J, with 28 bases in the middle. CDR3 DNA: TGTGCCACCCTCCGATCTGTGGGAGGCGGGGCGCCAGAGACCCAGTACTTC. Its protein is CATLRSVGGGAPETQYF.

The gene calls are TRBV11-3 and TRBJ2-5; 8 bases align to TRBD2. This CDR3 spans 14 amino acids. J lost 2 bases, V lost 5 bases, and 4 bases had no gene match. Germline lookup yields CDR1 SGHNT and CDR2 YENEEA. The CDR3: CASSPREGQETQYF. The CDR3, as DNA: TGTGCCAGCAGCCCTCGGGAGGGGCAAGAGACCCAGTACTTC.

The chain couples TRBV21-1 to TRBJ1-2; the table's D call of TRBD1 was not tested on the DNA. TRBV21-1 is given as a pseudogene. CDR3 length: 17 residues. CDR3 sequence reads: CASSKEYRAVTNYGYTF. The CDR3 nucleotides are TGTGCCAGCAGCAAAGAGTACAGGGCCGTCACTAACTATGGCTACACCTTC.

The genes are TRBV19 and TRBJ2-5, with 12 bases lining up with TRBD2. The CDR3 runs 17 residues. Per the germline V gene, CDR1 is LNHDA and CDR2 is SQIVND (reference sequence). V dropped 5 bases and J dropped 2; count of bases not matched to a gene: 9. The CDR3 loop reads CASSFLPTSGRQETQYF. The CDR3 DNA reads TGTGCCAGTAGTTTCCTCCCGACTAGCGGGAGACAAGAGACCCAGTACTTC. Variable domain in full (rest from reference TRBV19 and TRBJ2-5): DGGITQSPKYLFRKEGQNVTLSCEQNLNHDAMYWYRQDPGQGLRLIYYSQIVNDFQKGDIAEGYSVSREKKESFPLTVTSAQKNPTAFYLCASSFLPTSGRQETQYFGPGTRLLVL.

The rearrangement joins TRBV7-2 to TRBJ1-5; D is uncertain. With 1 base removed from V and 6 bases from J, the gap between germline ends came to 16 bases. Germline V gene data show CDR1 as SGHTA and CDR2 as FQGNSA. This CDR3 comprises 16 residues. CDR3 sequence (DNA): TGTGCCAGCAGCTTAGGAGGTACGGGGATGGGTCAGCCCCAGCATTTT. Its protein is CASSLGGTGMGQPQHF.

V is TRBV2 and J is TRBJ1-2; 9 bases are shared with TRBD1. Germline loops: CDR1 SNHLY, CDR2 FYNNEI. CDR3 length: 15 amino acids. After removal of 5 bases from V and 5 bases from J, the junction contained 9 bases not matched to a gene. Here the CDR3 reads CASSPLGQGSYGYTF. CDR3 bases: TGTGCCAGCAGTCCCCTCGGACAGGGGAGTTATGGCTACACCTTC. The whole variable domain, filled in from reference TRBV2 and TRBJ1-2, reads EPEVTQTPSHQVTQMGQEVILRCVPISNHLYFYWYRQILGQKVEFLVSFYNNEISEKSEIFDDQFSVERPDGSNFTLKIRSTKLEDSAMYFCASSPLGQGSYGYTFGSGTRLTVV.

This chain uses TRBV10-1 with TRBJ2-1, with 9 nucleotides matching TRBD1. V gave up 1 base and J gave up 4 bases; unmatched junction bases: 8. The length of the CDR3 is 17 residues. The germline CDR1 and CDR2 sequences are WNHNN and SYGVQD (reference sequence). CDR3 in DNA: TGCGCCAGCAGTGAGTTCGGACAGGGGTTATCTTACAATGAGCAGTTCTTC. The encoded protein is CASSEFGQGLSYNEQFF.